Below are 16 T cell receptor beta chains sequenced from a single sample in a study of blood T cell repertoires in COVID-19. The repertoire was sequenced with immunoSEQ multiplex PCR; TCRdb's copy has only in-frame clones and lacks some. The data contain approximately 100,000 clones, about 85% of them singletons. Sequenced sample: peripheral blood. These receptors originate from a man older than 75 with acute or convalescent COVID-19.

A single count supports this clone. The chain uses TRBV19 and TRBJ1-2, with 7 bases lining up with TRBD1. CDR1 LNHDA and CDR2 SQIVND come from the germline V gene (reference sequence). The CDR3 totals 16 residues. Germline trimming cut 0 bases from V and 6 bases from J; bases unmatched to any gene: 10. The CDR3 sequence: CASSIDRWTGNNGYTF. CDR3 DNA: TGTGCCAGTAGTATAGATCGGTGGACAGGAAATAATGGCTACACCTTC.

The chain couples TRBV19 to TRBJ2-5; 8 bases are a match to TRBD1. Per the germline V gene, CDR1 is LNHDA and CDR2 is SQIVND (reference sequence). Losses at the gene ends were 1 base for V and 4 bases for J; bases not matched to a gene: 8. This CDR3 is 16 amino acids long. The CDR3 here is CASSIVFGQGAETQYF. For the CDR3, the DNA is TGTGCCAGTAGTATAGTTTTCGGACAGGGAGCAGAGACCCAGTACTTC.

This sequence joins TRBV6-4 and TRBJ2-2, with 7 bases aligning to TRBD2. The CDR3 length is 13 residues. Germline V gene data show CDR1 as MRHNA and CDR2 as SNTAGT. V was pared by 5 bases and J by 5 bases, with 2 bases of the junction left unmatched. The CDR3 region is CASSPGRTGELFF. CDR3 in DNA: TGTGCCAGCAGTCCCGGGAGGACCGGGGAGCTGTTTTTT.

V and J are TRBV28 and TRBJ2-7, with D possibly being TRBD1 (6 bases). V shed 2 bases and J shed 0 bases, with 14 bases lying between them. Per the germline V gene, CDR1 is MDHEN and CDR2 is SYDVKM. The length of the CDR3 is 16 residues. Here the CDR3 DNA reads TGTGCCAGCAGTTTAACAGGGCGGAGGTACTCCTACGAGCAGTACTTC. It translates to CASSLTGRRYSYEQYF.

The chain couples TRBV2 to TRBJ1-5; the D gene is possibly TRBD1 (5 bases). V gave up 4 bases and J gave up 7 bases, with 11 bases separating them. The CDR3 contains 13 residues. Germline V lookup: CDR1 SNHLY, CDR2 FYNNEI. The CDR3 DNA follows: TGTGCCAGCAGTGTCAGGGAAGCCCAGCCCCAGCATTTT. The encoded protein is CASSVREAQPQHF.

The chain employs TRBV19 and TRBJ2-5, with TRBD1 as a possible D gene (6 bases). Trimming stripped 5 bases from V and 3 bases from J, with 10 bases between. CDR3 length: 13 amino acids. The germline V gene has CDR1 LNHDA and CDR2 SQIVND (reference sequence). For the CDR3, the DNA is TGTGCCAGTAGTGCCACAGGGAAAGAGACCCAGTACTTC. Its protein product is CASSATGKETQYF.

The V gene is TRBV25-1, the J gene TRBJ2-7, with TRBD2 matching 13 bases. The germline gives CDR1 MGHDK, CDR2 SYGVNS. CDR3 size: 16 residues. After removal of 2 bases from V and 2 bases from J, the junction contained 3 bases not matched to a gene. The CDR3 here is CASSELTSGRPYEQYF. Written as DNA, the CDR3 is TGTGCCAGCAGTGAACTGACTAGCGGGAGGCCCTACGAGCAGTACTTC.

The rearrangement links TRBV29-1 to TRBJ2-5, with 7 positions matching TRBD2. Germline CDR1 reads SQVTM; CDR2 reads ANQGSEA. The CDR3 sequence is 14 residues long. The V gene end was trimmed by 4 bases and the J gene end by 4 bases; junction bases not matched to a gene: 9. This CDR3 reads CSVGLRSGGETQYF. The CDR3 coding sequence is TGCAGCGTTGGGCTGAGGTCGGGGGGAGAGACCCAGTACTTC.

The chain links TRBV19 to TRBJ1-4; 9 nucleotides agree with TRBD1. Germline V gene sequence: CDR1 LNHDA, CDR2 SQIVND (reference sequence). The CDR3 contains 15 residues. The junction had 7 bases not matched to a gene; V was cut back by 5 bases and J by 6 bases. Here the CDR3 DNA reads TGTGCCAGTAGTGTCAACAGGGGGCGGGATGAAAAACTGTTTTTT. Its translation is CASSVNRGRDEKLFF.

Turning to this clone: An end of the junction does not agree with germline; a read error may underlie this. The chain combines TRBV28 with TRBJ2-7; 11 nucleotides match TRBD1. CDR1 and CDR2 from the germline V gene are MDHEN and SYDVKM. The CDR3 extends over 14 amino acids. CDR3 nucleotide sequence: TGTGCCAGCAGTCCTCCGGGACAGGGGGTTCCTGGACCCTTC. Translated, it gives CASSPPGQGVPGPF.

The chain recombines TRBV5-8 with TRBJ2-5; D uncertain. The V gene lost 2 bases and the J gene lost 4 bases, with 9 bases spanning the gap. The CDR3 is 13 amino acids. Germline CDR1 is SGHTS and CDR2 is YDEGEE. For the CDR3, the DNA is TGTGCCAGCAGCTTCGAGCGCGTAGAGACCCAGTACTTC. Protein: CASSFERVETQYF.

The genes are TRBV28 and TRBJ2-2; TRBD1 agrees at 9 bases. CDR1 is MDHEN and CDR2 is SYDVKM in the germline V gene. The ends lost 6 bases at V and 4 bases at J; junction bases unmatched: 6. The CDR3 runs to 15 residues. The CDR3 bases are TGTGCCAGCAGGTCAACAGGGGGCGGCACCGGGGAGCTGTTTTTT. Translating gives CASRSTGGGTGELFF.

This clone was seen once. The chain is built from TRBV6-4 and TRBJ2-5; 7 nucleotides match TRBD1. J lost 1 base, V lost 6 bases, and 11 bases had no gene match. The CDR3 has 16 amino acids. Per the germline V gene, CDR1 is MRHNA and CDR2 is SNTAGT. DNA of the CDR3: TGTGCCAGCAGCGCTACCGGGACAGAACCCCAAGAGACCCAGTACTTC. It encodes CASSATGTEPQETQYF.

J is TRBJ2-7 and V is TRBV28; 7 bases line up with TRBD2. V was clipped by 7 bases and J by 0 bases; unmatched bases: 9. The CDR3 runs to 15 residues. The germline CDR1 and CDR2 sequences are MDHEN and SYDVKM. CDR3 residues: CASNPGGLNSYEQYF. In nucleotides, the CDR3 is TGTGCCAGCAACCCGGGGGGACTAAACTCCTACGAGCAGTACTTC. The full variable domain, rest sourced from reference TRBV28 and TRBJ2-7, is DVKVTQSSRYLVKRTGEKVFLECVQDMDHENMFWYRQDPGLGLRLIYFSYDVKMKEKGDIPEGYSVSREKKERFSLILESASTNQTSMYLCASNPGGLNSYEQYFGPGTRLTVT.

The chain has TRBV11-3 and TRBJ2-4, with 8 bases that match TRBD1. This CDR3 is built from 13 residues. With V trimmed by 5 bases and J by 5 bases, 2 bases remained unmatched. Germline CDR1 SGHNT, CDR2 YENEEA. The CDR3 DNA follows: TGTGCCAGCAGCCCGACAGGGGAAAACATTCAGTACTTC. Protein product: CASSPTGENIQYF.

The DNA of the CDR3 is TGTGCCAGCAGTTTAGCGGGCGCCTACGAGCAGTACTTC. This encodes CASSLAGAYEQYF. J is TRBJ2-7 and V is TRBV28; tentatively, D is TRBD2 (5 bases). V lost 2 bases and J lost 2, with 7 bases in between. There are 13 residues in the CDR3. The V gene's germline CDR1 is MDHEN and CDR2 SYDVKM. Full variable domain (rest looked up from reference TRBV28 and TRBJ2-7): DVKVTQSSRYLVKRTGEKVFLECVQDMDHENMFWYRQDPGLGLRLIYFSYDVKMKEKGDIPEGYSVSREKKERFSLILESASTNQTSMYLCASSLAGAYEQYFGPGTRLTVT.